The TCR beta chain under discussion was sequenced for a study of control samples from healthy donors and cancer patients (TCRdb year 2020). From its cysteine to its phenylalanine, the CDR3 spans 15 amino acids. The DNA shown is the 45-base CDR3, in frame from base 1. Compared with germline, V lacks 3 bases and J lacks 2 bases; bases without a gene match: 4. CDR1 and CDR2 are read off the germline V gene as SGHTA and FQGTGA. The protocol used for the library was the immunoSEQ multiplex PCR assay. The immuneACCESS repertoire file appears here via TCRdb, limited to in-frame rearrangements. These files lack a portion of the clones; in checked studies, under half of the deficit traces to unresolved V genes, and the cause of the others is not known. The sample contains 120,000 to 150,000 clones, 91% of them found a single time. The ten biggest clones cover about 3% of the sample. A note on this clone: Its antigen is not yet known. Per-nucleotide qualities are absent, and no much larger clonotype sits a single base away.

This clonotype originated in a man aged 30 to 39 in good health. The specimen was blood. This receptor chain uses TRBV7-3 and TRBJ2-7; 10 junctional bases match TRBD2. The CDR3 sequence is CASSLASGGAYEQYF. In nucleotide form, the sequence is TGTGCCAGCAGCTTGGCGAGCGGGGGGGCCTACGAGCAGTACTTC. The variable domain in full, with residues beyond the CDR3 obtained from the reference TRBV7-3 and TRBJ2-7 genes, is GAGVSQTPSNKVTEKGKYVELRCDPISGHTALYWYRQSLGQGPEFLIYFQGTGAADDSGLPNDRFFAVRPEGSVSTLKIQRTERGDSAVYLCASSLASGGAYEQYFGPGTRLTVT.